This TCR beta chain was sequenced in a study of T cells in Graves' hyperthyroidism and ophthalmopathy. This clonotype has a count of ten or more. Germline lookup yields CDR1 GTSNPN and CDR2 SVGIG (reference sequence). CDR3 size: 12 residues. Trimming pared 8 bases from V and 2 bases from J, leaving 12 bases between. Amplification targeted TCR beta CDR3 regions from RNA transcripts. The HTBI primer set drove a first-round RT-PCR of the TCR CDR3. TCRdb re-called the multiplex PCR reads through MiXCR, storing one row per CDR3 protein. The table shows around 300,000 distinct CDR3 sequences, with 12% to 15% occurring only once.

The clonotype was recovered from a woman aged 40 to 49 with Graves' ophthalmopathy. The specimen sequenced was blood. The chain combines TRBV30 with TRBJ1-2; D might be TRBD1 (5 bases). The CDR3 loop is CAKGGENYGYTF. DNA of the CDR3: TGTGCCAAGGGAGGGGAGAACTATGGCTACACCTTC.